The clone carrying this TCR beta chain was seen only a few times. Its target is not known. This sample stems from a study of T cells after yellow fever vaccination. Study observations and caveats: Reappearance after the booster was observed for most primary-vaccination clones (around 95% CD4, about 90% CD8). Although most clonotypes did not, a small share appeared in both CD4 and CD8 compartments. Compared with primary, the secondary response was weaker and peaked at day 5, not 15.

V shed 0 bases, J shed 13 bases, and the junction held 8 bases outside the gene matches. CDR1 and CDR2 from the germline V gene are LNHNV and YYDKDF (reference sequence). The CDR3 runs 13 residues. A 5'RACE template-switching step, the method used to make TCR cDNA, added a universal primer site and UMIs. TCRdb independently ran MiXCR on the 5' RACE reads; one entry per CDR3 protein. The sample lists 600,000 to 750,000 distinct CDR3 sequences, around an eighth occurring once. The sequence derives from a man aged 25-45 years who received the YFV17D yellow fever vaccine. The sample in question was PBMCs, obtained on the day of the yellow fever booster vaccination. This chain links TRBV15 with TRBJ2-7; TRBD1 agrees at 8 bases. In DNA, the CDR3 is TGTGCCACCAGCAGAGATAGGAGGACAGGGAAATACTTC. It specifies CATSRDRRTGKYF.